The T cell receptor (beta chain) under discussion was sequenced for a study of STAT5B mutations in CD4+ large granular lymphocyte leukemia. Points from the study as a whole: The CD4+ versus CD8+ T-LGLL clonality difference may reflect limited sample size.

This CDR3 contains 15 residues. CDR1 and CDR2 (germline): SGHTS, YDEGEE. V was pared by 4 bases and J by 9 bases, with 17 bases between. Method: immunoSEQ multiplex PCR; TCRdb's copy keeps in-frame clones and lacks some. The repertoire has tens of thousands of clones, approximately 84% of them found once; the top ten carry under 0.4%. Worth noting for this clone: What it binds is unknown.

The gene calls are TRBV5-8 and TRBJ1-6, with unresolved D. The TCR comes from a human donor in good health. The sequencing sample was made of CD4+ T cells from blood buffy coats. The DNA of the CDR3 is TGTGCCAGCAGCCCCCCGGACCTTGTAGGTTCACCCCTCCACTTT. Amino acids: CASSPPDLVGSPLHF. Full variable domain (outside the CDR3, taken from reference TRBV5-8 and TRBJ1-6): EAGVTQSPTHLIKTRGQQATLRCSPISGHTSVYWYQQALGLGLQFLLWYDEGEERNRGNFPPRFSGRQFPNYSSELNVNALELEDSALYLCASSPPDLVGSPLHFGNGTRLTVT.